This TCR beta chain derives from a study of blood T cell repertoires in COVID-19. Clones were read by immunoSEQ multiplex PCR, and TCRdb kept only the in-frame ones, dropping some. Here the sample spans 84,000 or so clones, nearly 80% being singletons. V was shortened by 3 bases and J by 1 base, with 9 bases between the two germline ends. Germline V gives CDR1 GTSNPN, CDR2 SVGIG (reference sequence). This CDR3 spans 13 amino acids. Sequencing was done on a sample of peripheral blood. The source is a man aged 65-85 years with COVID-19, enrolled during active disease. V gene TRBV30 combines with J gene TRBJ1-1; no clear D gene. The CDR3 region has the DNA TGTGCCTGGAGCTGGGGAGGGAACACTGAAGCTTTCTTT. Translating gives CAWSWGGNTEAFF.